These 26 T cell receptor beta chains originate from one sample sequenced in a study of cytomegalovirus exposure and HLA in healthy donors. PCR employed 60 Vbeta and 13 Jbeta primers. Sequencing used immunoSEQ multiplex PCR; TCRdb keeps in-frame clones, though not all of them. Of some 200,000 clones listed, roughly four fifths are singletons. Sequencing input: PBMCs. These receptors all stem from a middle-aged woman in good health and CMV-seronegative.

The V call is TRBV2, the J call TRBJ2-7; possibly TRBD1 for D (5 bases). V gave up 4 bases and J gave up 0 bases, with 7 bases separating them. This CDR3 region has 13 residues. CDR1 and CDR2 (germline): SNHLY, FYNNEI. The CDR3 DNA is TGTGCCAGCAGTGCAGACAGCTCCTACGAGCAGTACTTC. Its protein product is CASSADSSYEQYF.

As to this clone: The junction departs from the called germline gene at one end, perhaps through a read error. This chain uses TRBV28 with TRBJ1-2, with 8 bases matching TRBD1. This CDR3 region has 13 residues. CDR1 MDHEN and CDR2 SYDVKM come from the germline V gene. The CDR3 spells CASRIQGGDGYPF. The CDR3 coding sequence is TGTGCCAGCAGGATACAGGGGGGTGATGGCTACCCCTTC.

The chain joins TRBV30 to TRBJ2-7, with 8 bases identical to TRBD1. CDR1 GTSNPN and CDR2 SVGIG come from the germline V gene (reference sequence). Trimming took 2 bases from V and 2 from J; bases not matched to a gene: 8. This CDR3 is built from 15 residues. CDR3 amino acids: CAWSKPGTGPYEQYF. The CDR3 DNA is TGTGCCTGGAGTAAGCCAGGGACAGGACCCTACGAGCAGTACTTC.

CDR3 amino acids: CASSEDSVHGYTF. CDR3 in DNA: TGTGCCAGCAGCGAGGACAGTGTCCATGGCTACACCTTC. This sequence joins TRBV2 and TRBJ1-2; maybe TRBD1 (6 bases). The CDR3 is 13 amino acids. Trimming took 6 bases from V and 6 from J, leaving 14 bases between them. CDR1 and CDR2 (germline): SNHLY, FYNNEI.

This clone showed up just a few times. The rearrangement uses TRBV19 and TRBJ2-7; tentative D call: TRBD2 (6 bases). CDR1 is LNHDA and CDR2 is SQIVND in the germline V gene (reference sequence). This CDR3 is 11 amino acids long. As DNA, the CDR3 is TGTGCGACTAGGCGTGGTTTTGAGCAGTACTTC. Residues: CATRRGFEQYF.

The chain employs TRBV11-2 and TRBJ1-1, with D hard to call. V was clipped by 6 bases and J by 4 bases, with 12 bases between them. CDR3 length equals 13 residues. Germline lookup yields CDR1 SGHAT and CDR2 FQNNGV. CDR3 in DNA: TGTGCCAGCAGTCCAGAGGGTGTCACTGAAGCTTTCTTT. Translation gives CASSPEGVTEAFF.

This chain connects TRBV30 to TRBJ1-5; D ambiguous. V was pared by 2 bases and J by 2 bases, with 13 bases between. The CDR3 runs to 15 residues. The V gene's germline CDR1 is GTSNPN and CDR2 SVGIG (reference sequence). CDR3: CAWSTGSSGNQPQHF. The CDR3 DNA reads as TGTGCCTGGAGTACGGGGTCCTCGGGCAATCAGCCCCAGCATTTT.

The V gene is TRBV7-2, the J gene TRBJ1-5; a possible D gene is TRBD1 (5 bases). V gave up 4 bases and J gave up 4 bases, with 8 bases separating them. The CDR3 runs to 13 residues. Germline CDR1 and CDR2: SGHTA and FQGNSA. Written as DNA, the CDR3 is TGTGCCAGCAGCTCCGACAGAAATCAGCCCCAGCATTTT. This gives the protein CASSSDRNQPQHF.

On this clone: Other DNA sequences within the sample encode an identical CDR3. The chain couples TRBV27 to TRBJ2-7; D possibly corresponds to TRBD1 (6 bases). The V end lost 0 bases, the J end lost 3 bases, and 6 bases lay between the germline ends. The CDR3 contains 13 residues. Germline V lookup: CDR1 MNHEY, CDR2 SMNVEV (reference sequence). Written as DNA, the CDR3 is TGTGCCAGCAGTTTATCCAGGGGCTACGAGCAGTACTTC. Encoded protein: CASSLSRGYEQYF.

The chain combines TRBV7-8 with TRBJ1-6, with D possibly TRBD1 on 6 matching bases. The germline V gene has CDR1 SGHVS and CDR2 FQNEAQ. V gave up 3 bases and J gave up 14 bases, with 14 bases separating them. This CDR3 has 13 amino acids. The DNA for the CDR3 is TGTGCCAGCAGCTTGGCAGGGGCGATTACCCTCCACTTT. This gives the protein CASSLAGAITLHF.

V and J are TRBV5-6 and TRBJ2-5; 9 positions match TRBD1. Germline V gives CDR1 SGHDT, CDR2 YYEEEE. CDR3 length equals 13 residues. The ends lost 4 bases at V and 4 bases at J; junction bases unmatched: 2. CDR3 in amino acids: CASSGTGIETQYF. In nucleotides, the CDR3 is TGTGCCAGCAGCGGGACAGGGATAGAGACCCAGTACTTC.

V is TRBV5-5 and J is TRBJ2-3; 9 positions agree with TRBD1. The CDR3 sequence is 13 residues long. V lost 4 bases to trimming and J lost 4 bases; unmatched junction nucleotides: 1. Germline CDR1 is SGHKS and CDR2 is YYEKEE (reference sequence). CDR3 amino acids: CASSRQGADTQYF. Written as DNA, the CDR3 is TGTGCCAGCAGCCGACAGGGGGCAGATACGCAGTATTTT.

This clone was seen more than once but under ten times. In DNA, the CDR3 is TGTGCCATCAGTGAGACCAAGCTGCAGCGGGAGGGGGAGACCCAGTACTTC. Translating it yields CAISETKLQREGETQYF. The chain joins TRBV10-3 to TRBJ2-5; 10 positions agree with TRBD2. The germline V gene encodes CDR1 ENHRY and CDR2 SYGVKD. This CDR3 spans 17 amino acids. After removal of 2 bases from V and 5 bases from J, the junction contained 11 bases not matched to a gene.

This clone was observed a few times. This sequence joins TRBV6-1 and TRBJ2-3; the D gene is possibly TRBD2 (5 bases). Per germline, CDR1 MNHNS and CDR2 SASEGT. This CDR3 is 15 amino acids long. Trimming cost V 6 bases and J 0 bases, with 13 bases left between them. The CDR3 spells CASSGWRVSTDTQYF. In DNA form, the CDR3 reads TGTGCCAGCAGCGGTTGGCGGGTTAGCACAGATACGCAGTATTTT.

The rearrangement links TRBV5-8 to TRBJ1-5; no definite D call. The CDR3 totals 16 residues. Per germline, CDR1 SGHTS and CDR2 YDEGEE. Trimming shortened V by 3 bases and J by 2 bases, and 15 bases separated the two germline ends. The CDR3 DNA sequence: TGTGCCAGCAGCTCGGGTGAGGTGGCGGGCAATCAGCCCCAGCATTTT. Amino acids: CASSSGEVAGNQPQHF.

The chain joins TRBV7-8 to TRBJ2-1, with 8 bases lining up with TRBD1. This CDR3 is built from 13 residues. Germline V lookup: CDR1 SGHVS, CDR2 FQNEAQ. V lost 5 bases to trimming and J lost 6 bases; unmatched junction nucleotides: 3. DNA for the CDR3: TGTGCCAGCAGCCAAGACAGGGGCAATGAGCAGTTCTTC. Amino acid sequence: CASSQDRGNEQFF.

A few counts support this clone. For the CDR3, the DNA is TGTGCCAGCAGATTCGGCGGGGGCTCAGATACGCAGTATTTT. Translated: CASRFGGGSDTQYF. The V gene is TRBV6-5, the J gene TRBJ2-3, with D perhaps TRBD2 (7 bases). Germline V gene sequence: CDR1 MNHEY, CDR2 SVGAGI. The CDR3 length is 14 residues. V lost 6 bases to trimming and J lost 4 bases, with 14 bases between them.

CDR3: CASSLGSRDSRTEAFF. In DNA form, the CDR3 reads TGTGCCAGCAGCTTGGGATCTCGGGACAGTCGGACTGAAGCTTTCTTT. This chain joins TRBV7-6 and TRBJ1-1; 7 bases fit TRBD1. V lost 3 bases to trimming and J lost 5 bases; unmatched junction nucleotides: 12. Germline V gene data show CDR1 as SGHVS and CDR2 as FNYEAQ. The CDR3 has 16 residues.

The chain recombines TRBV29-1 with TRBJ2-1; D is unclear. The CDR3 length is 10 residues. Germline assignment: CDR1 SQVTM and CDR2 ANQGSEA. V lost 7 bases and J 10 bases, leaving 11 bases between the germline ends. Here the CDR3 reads CSAIRGEQFF. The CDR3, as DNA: TGCAGCGCTATTCGCGGCGAGCAGTTCTTC.

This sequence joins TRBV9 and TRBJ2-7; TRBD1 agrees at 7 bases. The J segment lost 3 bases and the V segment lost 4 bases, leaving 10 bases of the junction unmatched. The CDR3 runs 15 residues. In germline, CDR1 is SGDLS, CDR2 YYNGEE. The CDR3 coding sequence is TGTGCCAGCAGCCCTAGCTCCCAGGGGGACTACGAGCAGTACTTC. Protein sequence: CASSPSSQGDYEQYF.

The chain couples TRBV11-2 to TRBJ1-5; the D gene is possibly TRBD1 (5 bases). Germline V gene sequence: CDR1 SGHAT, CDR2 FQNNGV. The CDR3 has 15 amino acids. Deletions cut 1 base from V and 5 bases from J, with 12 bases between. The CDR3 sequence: CASSLAGGDYQPQHF. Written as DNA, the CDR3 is TGTGCCAGCAGCTTAGCGGGGGGGGACTATCAGCCCCAGCATTTT.

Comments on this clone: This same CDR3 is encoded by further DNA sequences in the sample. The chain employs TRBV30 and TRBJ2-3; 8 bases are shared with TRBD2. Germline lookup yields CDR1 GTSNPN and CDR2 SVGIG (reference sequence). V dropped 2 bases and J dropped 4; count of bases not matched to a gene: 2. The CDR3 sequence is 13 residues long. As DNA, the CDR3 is TGTGCCTGGAGTAGCGGGGGTGCAGATACGCAGTATTTT. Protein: CAWSSGGADTQYF.

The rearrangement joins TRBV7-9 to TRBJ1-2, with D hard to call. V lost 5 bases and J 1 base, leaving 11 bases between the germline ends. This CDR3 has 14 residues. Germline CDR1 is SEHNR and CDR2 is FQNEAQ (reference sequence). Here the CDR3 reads CASSPIFFNYGYTF. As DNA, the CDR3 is TGTGCCAGCAGCCCCATTTTTTTTAACTATGGCTACACCTTC. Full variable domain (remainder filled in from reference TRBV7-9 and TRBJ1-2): DTGVSQNPRHKITKRGQNVTFRCDPISEHNRLYWYRQTLGQGPEFLTYFQNEAQLEKSRLLSDRFSAERPKGSFSTLEIQRTEQGDSAMYLCASSPIFFNYGYTFGSGTRLTVV.

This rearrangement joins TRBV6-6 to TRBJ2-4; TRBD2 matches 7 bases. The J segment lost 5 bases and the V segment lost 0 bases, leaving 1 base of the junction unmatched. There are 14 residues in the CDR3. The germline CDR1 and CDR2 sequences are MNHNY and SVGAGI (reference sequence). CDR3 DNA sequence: TGTGCCAGCAGTTACTCGGGGGGGGAAAACATTCAGTACTTC. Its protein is CASSYSGGENIQYF.

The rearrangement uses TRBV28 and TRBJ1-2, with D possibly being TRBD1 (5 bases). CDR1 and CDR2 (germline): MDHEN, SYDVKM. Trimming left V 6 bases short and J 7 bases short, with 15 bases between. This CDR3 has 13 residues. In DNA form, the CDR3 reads TGTGCCAGCAGCCAAGACAGTAGGGCTGGCTACACCTTC. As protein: CASSQDSRAGYTF.

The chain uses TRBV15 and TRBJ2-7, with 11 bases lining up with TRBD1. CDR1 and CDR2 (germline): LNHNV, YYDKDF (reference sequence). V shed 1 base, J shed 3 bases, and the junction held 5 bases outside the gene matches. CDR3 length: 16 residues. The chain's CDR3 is CATSRVSGTGGYEQYF. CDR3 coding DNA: TGTGCCACCAGCAGAGTTTCAGGGACAGGGGGCTACGAGCAGTACTTC. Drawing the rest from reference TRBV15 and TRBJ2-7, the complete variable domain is DAMVIQNPRYQVTQFGKPVTLSCSQTLNHNVMYWYQQKSSQAPKLLFHYYDKDFNNEADTPDNFQSRRPNTSFCFLDIRSPGLGDTAMYLCATSRVSGTGGYEQYFGPGTRLTVT.